This T cell receptor (beta chain) was retrieved from a study of shared clonotypes between healthy human individuals. Study overall: Sampling drew on donors who were two women and a few men aged 18 to 49.

CDR3 length equals 9 residues. Per the germline V gene, CDR1 is SGHVS and CDR2 is FQNEAQ. V dropped 5 bases and J dropped 7 bases, with 2 bases sitting between them. For this clone: As yet, its antigen is unknown.

Study findings and constraints: There were few donors, and this limited the genetic and exposure-history diversity represented.

Data came from immunoSEQ multiplex PCR; TCRdb stores just in-frame clones and leaves some out. The sample comprises 450,000 to 600,000 clones, about four fifths of which are singletons, and 10% to 15% rests with the top ten. For unsorted samples, genomic DNA was extracted from roughly 100 million PBMCs. Source material: PBMCs. V gene TRBV7-8 combines with J gene TRBJ2-5, with no clear D. The sequence derives from a woman aged 35 to 49 in good health. Some clones in this sample may be carry-over from other donors' samples. CDR3 residues: CASSPTQYF. The CDR3 coding sequence is TGTGCCAGCAGCCCGACCCAGTACTTC.